One sample yielded the 11 T cell receptor beta chains listed below, sequenced in a study of shared clonotypes between healthy human individuals. TCRdb keeps only in-frame clones here, not all; method: immunoSEQ multiplex PCR. In the table there are millions of clones, around nine tenths of which are singletons. The sequenced sample consisted of naive CD4+ T cells sorted from blood. Subset noted: CD45RA+ positively selected. These receptors originate from a man between 18 and 29 years old in good health.

The chain couples TRBV6-1 to TRBJ1-2; TRBD1 is a possible D gene (6 bases). Trimming took 6 bases from V and 8 from J, leaving 19 bases between them. Looked up from germline, CDR1 is MNHNS and CDR2 is SASEGT. This CDR3 spans 14 amino acids. CDR3 coding DNA: TGTGCCAGCAGCGGACAGCAGCCTATGTTCGGCTACACCTTC. Protein product: CASSGQQPMFGYTF.

V usage is TRBV10-1 and J usage is TRBJ1-1; tentative D call: TRBD1 (5 bases). The germline V and J ends were trimmed by 4 bases and 1 base, with 7 bases remaining between them. Germline-derived CDR1 and CDR2 are WNHNN and SYGVQD (reference sequence). The CDR3 is 13 residues long. The CDR3 loop reads CASSGGTNTEAFF. CDR3 bases: TGCGCCAGCAGTGGGGGCACGAACACTGAAGCTTTCTTT.

The chain uses TRBV28 and TRBJ2-3; D possibly corresponds to TRBD2 (6 bases). The CDR3 loop spans 14 amino acids. Trimming removed 4 bases at V and 8 bases at J, with 16 bases between. CDR1 is MDHEN and CDR2 is SYDVKM in the germline V gene. CDR3 DNA sequence: TGTGCCAGCAGTTCCCCCGGGGGAGCGGGTACGCAGTATTTT. It specifies CASSSPGGAGTQYF.

The rearrangement links TRBV7-2 to TRBJ2-5; 13 bases are a match to TRBD2. Germline V lookup: CDR1 SGHTA, CDR2 FQGNSA. The CDR3 length is 16 residues. Trimming removed 5 bases from V and 5 bases from J; junction bases left unmatched: 8. This CDR3 is CASSPLAGGPGETQYF. The CDR3 DNA reads as TGTGCCAGCAGCCCACTAGCGGGAGGGCCGGGGGAGACCCAGTACTTC.

This clone was recorded once. This sequence joins TRBV2 and TRBJ1-5; a possible D gene is TRBD1 (5 bases). CDR1 and CDR2 (germline): SNHLY, FYNNEI. The V gene lost 8 bases and the J gene lost 1 base, with 18 bases spanning the gap. The CDR3 covers 16 residues. The DNA of the CDR3 is TGTGCCAGCCTCGGGGGAGGACCAGGGAGCAATCAGCCCCAGCATTTT. Its translation: CASLGGGPGSNQPQHF.

This clone was observed a few times. The gene calls are TRBV30 and TRBJ1-5, with D possibly being TRBD1 (6 bases). The germline V and J ends were trimmed by 3 bases and 4 bases, with 10 bases remaining between them. The length of the CDR3 is 13 residues. CDR1 is GTSNPN and CDR2 is SVGIG in the germline V gene (reference sequence). In DNA, the CDR3 is TGTGCCTGGAGACAGGGCAGAAATCAGCCCCAGCATTTT. It encodes CAWRQGRNQPQHF.

This clone was observed a handful of times. The chain recombines TRBV11-2 with TRBJ1-4; D unresolved. CDR3 length: 13 amino acids. Trimming left V 0 bases short and J 9 bases short, with 8 bases between. Germline CDR1 and CDR2: SGHAT and FQNNGV. CDR3 sequence: CASSLDPLQKLFF. In DNA form, the CDR3 reads TGTGCCAGCAGCTTAGATCCCCTTCAAAAACTGTTTTTT.

This clone was seen a few times. The rearrangement joins TRBV6-5 to TRBJ1-2, with D possibly matching TRBD1 (6 bases). Germline V gene sequence: CDR1 MNHEY, CDR2 SVGAGI. With 2 bases removed from V and 3 bases from J, the gap between germline ends came to 7 bases. This CDR3 is 13 amino acids long. The CDR3 loop is CASSYGQYYGYTF. The CDR3 coding sequence is TGTGCCAGCAGTTACGGACAGTACTATGGCTACACCTTC.

The gene calls are TRBV7-9 and TRBJ2-1; 8 bases fit TRBD1. This CDR3 has 13 residues. Germline CDR1 SEHNR, CDR2 FQNEAQ (reference sequence). V trimming: 4 bases; J trimming: 7 bases; junction bases outside the gene matches: 3. Here the CDR3 reads CASSSRGQNEQFF. As DNA, the CDR3 is TGTGCCAGCAGCTCCAGGGGGCAGAATGAGCAGTTCTTC. Combining the CDR3 with reference TRBV7-9 and TRBJ2-1 gives the whole variable domain DTGVSQNPRHKITKRGQNVTFRCDPISEHNRLYWYRQTLGQGPEFLTYFQNEAQLEKSRLLSDRFSAERPKGSFSTLEIQRTEQGDSAMYLCASSSRGQNEQFFGPGTRLTVL.

This clone occurred once. The chain couples TRBV27 to TRBJ2-1; 13 positions agree with TRBD2. J was trimmed by 7 bases and V by 4 bases; bases with no gene match: 10. The CDR3 consists of 17 residues. The germline CDR1 and CDR2 sequences are MNHEY and SMNVEV (reference sequence). The CDR3 sequence: CASSWGTSGKSVNEQFF. The CDR3 region has the DNA TGTGCCAGCAGTTGGGGGACTAGCGGGAAGAGCGTGAATGAGCAGTTCTTC.

This chain uses TRBV7-2 with TRBJ1-5; D gene ambiguous. V lost 1 base and J 8 bases, leaving 9 bases between the germline ends. Germline CDR1 reads SGHTA; CDR2 reads FQGNSA. The CDR3 has 13 residues. The CDR3 DNA follows: TGTGCCAGCAGCTTAGGATCGGTCGAGCCCCAGCATTTT. Protein: CASSLGSVEPQHF.